This T cell receptor (beta chain) appears in the sequencing data of a study of T cell clones after liver transplantation. Study-wide context: A pre-transplant mixed lymphocyte reaction with TCRbeta sequencing defined graft-donor-reactive clones followed in post-transplant blood. Three of eight recipients were HCV-positive; others had non-autoimmune, non-viral indications. Until 12-24 months post-transplant, subjects got standard immunosuppression and no induction.

V was shortened by 5 bases and J by 14 bases, with 13 bases between the two germline ends. This CDR3 spans 11 amino acids. CDR1 and CDR2 (germline): LGHNT, FRNRAP. This table comes from immunoSEQ multiplex PCR, and its TCRdb copy is limited to in-frame clones, with some not included. This sample has around 97,000 clones, with about 88% found just once. The sequencing here drew on CD4+ T cells from blood, taken around 48 months after liver transplant. The clonotype was recovered from a human patient who received a liver transplant. Some T cells may trace back to the graft donor. The rearrangement uses TRBV12-5 and TRBJ2-1, with a tentative D call TRBD2 (6 bases). CDR3 sequence: CASGTRGKEFF. The CDR3 DNA is TGTGCTAGTGGTACGCGGGGAAAGGAGTTCTTC.